This T cell receptor beta chain was recovered during a study of a mutant IDH1 vaccine in newly diagnosed glioma. Study at large: Therapy received beforehand was radiotherapy, temozolomide, or both, with most patients given both.

The CDR3 runs 14 residues. The V end was cut by 4 bases, the J end by 4 bases, with 14 bases between. CDR1 MDHEN and CDR2 SYDVKM come from the germline V gene. The time point here: baseline, week 1 (first vaccination visit). Indicated treatment: pre-vaccination baseline after standard-of-care therapy. New IDH1-mutant, ATRX-lost WHO grade 3 or 4 astrocytomas occurred in donors. With regard to this clone: Its antigen is unidentified.

Profiling relied on immunoSEQ multiplex PCR, and the TCRdb table lists in-frame clones only, not all of them. The data contain tens of thousands of clones, approximately 91% of them singletons. Study findings and constraints: Vaccination induced immune responses in about 93% of patients.

This sample comprised PBMCs, obtained from a glioma patient treated with radiotherapy, temozolomide or both. The TCR sequence derives from a woman between 40 and 55 years old with glioma. The rearrangement joins TRBV28 to TRBJ2-7; D gene ambiguous. The CDR3 region is CASSSRNTEYEQYF. The DNA for the CDR3 is TGTGCCAGCAGTTCCCGGAATACGGAGTACGAGCAGTACTTC.